The T cell receptor (beta chain) described here comes from a study of blood T cell repertoires in COVID-19. This clone was counted once. V lost 0 bases to trimming and J lost 10 bases, with 19 bases between them. CDR1 and CDR2 (germline): MNHEY, SVGEGT. The CDR3 sequence is 16 residues long. Some clones are missing from TCRdb's copy, which holds only in-frame ones; the method was immunoSEQ multiplex PCR. The data show 200,000 to 250,000 clones, approximately 87% seen once. The origin of this receptor is a woman aged 45-65 years in a cohort exposed to, infected with or recovered from COVID-19 (not recorded which). The chain carries TRBV6-2 or TRBV6-3 and TRBJ2-1, with TRBD2 as a possible D gene (5 bases). Source material: PBMCs or T cells enriched from blood (not recorded which). The CDR3: CASSYSSSVPDGEQFF. DNA for the CDR3: TGTGCCAGCAGTTACTCGAGTAGCGTACCTGACGGAGAGCAGTTCTTC.